One and the same sample provided the 5 T cell receptor beta chains below, sequenced in a study of patients and donors after allogeneic stem cell transplantation. TCRdb re-called the RT-PCR reads with MiXCR, one entry per CDR3 protein. The table lists about 24,000 distinct CDR3 sequences, about 42% of them singletons. The sequenced sample consisted of blood, either unsorted or a sorted T cell fraction (not recorded which). These receptors all stem from a human donor who was either an allogeneic HSCT recipient or a stem cell or donor lymphocyte infusion donor (not recorded which). It is not recorded whose cells these are; they may come from a transplant donor.

The V call is TRBV14, the J call TRBJ2-5; D remains unclear. V was clipped by 0 bases and J by 1 base, with 9 bases between them. Germline CDR1 is SGHDN and CDR2 is FVKESK. The length of the CDR3 is 15 residues. The CDR3 is CASSQEPGSQETQYF. The CDR3 coding sequence is TGTGCCAGCAGCCAAGAACCAGGTTCCCAAGAGACCCAGTACTTC.

This clonotype has only a few counts. The V gene is TRBV12-3 or TRBV12-4, the J gene TRBJ2-1; D call uncertain. This CDR3 contains 16 residues. The germline V and J ends were trimmed by 3 bases and 5 bases, with 17 bases remaining between them. As DNA, the CDR3 is TGTGCCAGCAGTTTTTCTCCTGTCCCAAACGACAATGAGCAGTTCTTC. Translation gives CASSFSPVPNDNEQFF.

The chain joins TRBV3-1 to TRBJ2-2; D might be TRBD2 (6 bases). CDR1 is LGHDT, CDR2 YNNKEL, per germline (reference sequence). V lost 1 base and J lost 1, with 10 bases in between. CDR3 length equals 16 residues. The CDR3 region is CASSQVNGGNTGELFF. CDR3 bases: TGTGCCAGCAGCCAAGTTAACGGGGGGAACACCGGGGAGCTGTTTTTT.

This rearrangement joins TRBV12-3 or TRBV12-4 to TRBJ1-6; D not resolved. The CDR3 consists of 12 residues. The germline V and J ends were trimmed by 3 bases and 8 bases, with 5 bases remaining between them. CDR3 bases: TGTGCCAGCAGTTTTGGGGATTCACCCCTCCACTTT. This sequence encodes CASSFGDSPLHF.

The chain uses TRBV4-1 and TRBJ2-1; tentative D call: TRBD1 (6 bases). V lost 6 bases and J 8 bases, leaving 14 bases between the germline ends. The CDR3 is 13 amino acids. From germline, CDR1 is MGHRA and CDR2 YSYEKL. The CDR3 DNA reads as TGCGCCAGCAGTTCAGAACAGGGCTATGAGCAGTTCTTC. Protein product: CASSSEQGYEQFF.